Each of the 25 T cell receptor beta chains below was sequenced from the same sample in a study of lymphopenia after photon versus proton radiotherapy. The table came from immunoSEQ multiplex PCR; TCRdb's copy has only in-frame clones and leaves some out. Of 55,000 to 85,000 clones listed, about 90% are singletons. Sequencing used peripheral blood, obtained from a patient treated with photon-based radiotherapy. The receptors come from a woman between 35 and 50 years old with cholangiocarcinoma.

CDR3 loop: CASSIFHIGSGNTIYF. The CDR3 bases are TGTGCCAGCAGTATTTTTCACATCGGCTCTGGAAACACCATATATTTT. This chain connects TRBV28 to TRBJ1-3; D is unresolved. The CDR3 length is 16 residues. V was pared by 5 bases and J by 0 bases, with 14 bases between. CDR1 is MDHEN and CDR2 is SYDVKM in the germline V gene.

The chain uses TRBV18 and TRBJ1-1; D possibly corresponds to TRBD1 (5 bases). V was pared by 5 bases and J by 3 bases, with 13 bases between. This CDR3 is built from 14 residues. Germline CDR1 and CDR2: KGHSH and LQKENI. The CDR3: CASSVRGGDTEAFF. Written as DNA, the CDR3 is TGTGCCAGCTCAGTCCGGGGGGGAGACACTGAAGCTTTCTTT.

The CDR3 nucleotides read TGTGCCAGCAGCTTGGGGGCGAATCAGCCCCAGCATTTT. It specifies CASSLGANQPQHF. The chain carries TRBV11-2 and TRBJ1-5; a possible D gene is TRBD1 (6 bases). This CDR3 is 13 amino acids long. Per the germline V gene, CDR1 is SGHAT and CDR2 is FQNNGV. V was trimmed by 3 bases and J by 4 bases, leaving 7 bases between them.

J is TRBJ1-5 and V is TRBV11-2; maybe TRBD1 (6 bases). Trimming pared 3 bases from V and 6 bases from J, leaving 9 bases between. This CDR3 has 13 amino acids. Germline V gene lookup returns CDR1 SGHAT and CDR2 FQNNGV. CDR3 DNA: TGTGCCAGCAGCTTGGAGGGGGGTCAGCCCCAGCATTTT. This sequence encodes CASSLEGGQPQHF.

This clone came up a few times. The chain links TRBV28 to TRBJ1-5; D call uncertain. Looked up from germline, CDR1 is MDHEN and CDR2 is SYDVKM. V dropped 5 bases and J dropped 7 bases, with 9 bases sitting between them. The CDR3 spans 12 residues. CDR3 amino acids: CASSTLVQPQHF. DNA of the CDR3: TGTGCCAGCAGTACTTTGGTACAGCCCCAGCATTTT. The complete variable domain, with remaining parts taken from reference TRBV28 and TRBJ1-5, reads DVKVTQSSRYLVKRTGEKVFLECVQDMDHENMFWYRQDPGLGLRLIYFSYDVKMKEKGDIPEGYSVSREKKERFSLILESASTNQTSMYLCASSTLVQPQHFGDGTRLSIL.

The chain links TRBV30 to TRBJ2-3; D might be TRBD2 (7 bases). The CDR3 sequence is 13 residues long. V was trimmed by 2 bases and J by 8 bases, leaving 14 bases between them. The V gene's germline CDR1 is GTSNPN and CDR2 SVGIG (reference sequence). The CDR3 protein is CAWSSRGAGTQYF. The CDR3 DNA follows: TGTGCCTGGAGTTCCCGGGGGGCGGGTACGCAGTATTTT. The full variable domain, rest sourced from reference TRBV30 and TRBJ2-3, is SQTIHQWPATLVQPVGSPLSLECTVEGTSNPNLYWYRQAAGRGLQLLFYSVGIGQISSEVPQNLSASRPQDRQFILSSKKLLLSDSGFYLCAWSSRGAGTQYFGPGTRLTVL.

The V gene is TRBV6-5, the J gene TRBJ1-1, with no clear D. V was pared by 0 bases and J by 4 bases, with 9 bases between. Germline CDR1 is MNHEY and CDR2 is SVGAGI. The CDR3 is made up of 14 amino acids. In DNA form, the CDR3 reads TGTGCCAGCAGTTACTCGAGAACGGGCACTGAAGCTTTCTTT. It is translated as CASSYSRTGTEAFF.

The CDR3 coding sequence is TGTGCCAGCAAGGGTAGCGGGGGGGATTACAATGAGCAGTTCTTC. Translation: CASKGSGGDYNEQFF. The J gene is TRBJ2-1, the V gene TRBV5-4, with TRBD2 identical over 11 bases. Germline V gene sequence: CDR1 SGHNT, CDR2 YYREEE (reference sequence). The J segment lost 4 bases and the V segment lost 6 bases, leaving 6 bases of the junction unmatched. CDR3 size: 15 residues.

The chain recombines TRBV4-1 with TRBJ1-4, with D perhaps TRBD1 (6 bases). V lost 7 bases and J lost 7, with 19 bases in between. The CDR3 totals 15 residues. Germline V gives CDR1 MGHRA, CDR2 YSYEKL. The CDR3 nucleotides read TGCGCCAGCACCGTAGGACAGCAGAGGGGTGAAAAACTGTTTTTT. It is translated as CASTVGQQRGEKLFF.

Note on this clone: At the DNA level, this CDR3 is encoded by other sequences in the same sample as well. J is TRBJ1-2 and V is TRBV2; D possibly corresponds to TRBD1 (6 bases). V was cut by 6 bases and J by 6 bases, with 17 bases left in between. This CDR3 region has 14 residues. CDR1 is SNHLY, CDR2 FYNNEI, per germline. Here the CDR3 DNA reads TGTGCCAGCAGCGAACAGGGACTGGGTGATGGCTACACCTTC. As protein: CASSEQGLGDGYTF.

This rearrangement joins TRBV7-9 to TRBJ2-7, with unresolved D. In germline, CDR1 is SEHNR, CDR2 FQNEAQ (reference sequence). Trimming shortened V by 1 base and J by 5 bases, and 9 bases separated the two germline ends. The CDR3 consists of 13 residues. CDR3 in DNA: TGTGCCAGCAGCTTAGGGCCGGACCACGAGCAGTACTTC. Protein: CASSLGPDHEQYF.

The chain carries TRBV10-3 and TRBJ1-5; D unresolved. Trimming took 2 bases from V and 3 from J, leaving 8 bases between them. Germline loops: CDR1 ENHRY, CDR2 SYGVKD. The CDR3 totals 14 residues. Here the CDR3 DNA reads TGTGCCATCAGTGAGGTCAGAGACAATCAGCCCCAGCATTTT. Translating it yields CAISEVRDNQPQHF.

This rearrangement joins TRBV11-1 to TRBJ2-7; 8 nucleotides align to TRBD1. The CDR3 spans 14 residues. Germline CDR1 is SGHAT and CDR2 is FQDESV (reference sequence). V lost 4 bases and J lost 6; bases outside the gene matches: 8. CDR3 coding DNA: TGTGCCAGCAGCTCCGGACAGGGTAACATCGAGCAGTACTTC. Amino acid sequence: CASSSGQGNIEQYF. Drawing the rest from reference TRBV11-1 and TRBJ2-7, the complete variable domain is EAEVAQSPRYKITEKSQAVAFWCDPISGHATLYWYRQILGQGPELLVQFQDESVVDDSQLPKDRFSAERLKGVDSTLKIQPAELGDSAMYLCASSSGQGNIEQYFGPGTRLTVT.

Concerning this clone itself: One end of the junction fails to match germline, which may point to a read error. This chain joins TRBV7-3 and TRBJ2-7; TRBD2 agrees at 8 bases. CDR1 is SGHTA, CDR2 FQGTGA, per germline. This CDR3 has 18 residues. The CDR3 protein is CASSQDPSLAGDGYEQYF. DNA of the CDR3: TGCGCCAGCAGCCAAGATCCGTCCCTAGCGGGTGACGGCTACGAGCAGTACTTC.

The chain joins TRBV28 to TRBJ2-2; D is perhaps TRBD2 (5 bases). Germline V gene sequence: CDR1 MDHEN, CDR2 SYDVKM. Deletions cut 1 base from V and 5 bases from J, with 11 bases between. The CDR3 has 15 amino acids. The CDR3 region has the DNA TGTGCCAGCAGTTTATTAGGAGGTGGAACCGGGGAGCTGTTTTTT. Residues: CASSLLGGGTGELFF.

The rearrangement uses TRBV7-9 and TRBJ1-1; 7 nucleotides line up with TRBD1. V lost 5 bases to trimming and J lost 5 bases; unmatched junction nucleotides: 11. This CDR3 region has 15 residues. Germline lookup yields CDR1 SEHNR and CDR2 FQNEAQ (reference sequence). CDR3 coding DNA: TGTGCCAGCAGCCCTTCTACAGGGGTAGGAACTGAAGCTTTCTTT. This sequence encodes CASSPSTGVGTEAFF.

The V call is TRBV9, the J call TRBJ2-3, with TRBD1 identical over 9 bases. CDR3 length: 16 amino acids. Germline values: CDR1 SGDLS, CDR2 YYNGEE. J was trimmed by 3 bases and V by 2 bases; bases with no gene match: 7. The CDR3: CASSVRDRVLTDTQYF. CDR3 nucleotides: TGTGCCAGCAGCGTCCGGGACAGGGTACTGACAGATACGCAGTATTTT.

This clone was found once. The rearrangement links TRBV7-9 to TRBJ2-1; 10 bases align to TRBD1. From germline, CDR1 is SEHNR and CDR2 FQNEAQ (reference sequence). This CDR3 is built from 18 residues. The junction had 15 bases not matched to a gene; V was cut back by 2 bases and J by 8 bases. The CDR3, as DNA: TGTGCCAGCAGCTTATGGCCCCGGGACAGGGGAAGTATCGATGAGCAGTTCTTC. Protein product: CASSLWPRDRGSIDEQFF.

In DNA, the CDR3 is TGTGCCAGCAGTTTAAAGGTCGGTGGTAACTATGGCTACACCTTC. Encoded protein: CASSLKVGGNYGYTF. The chain couples TRBV27 to TRBJ1-2, with D unresolved. Looked up from germline, CDR1 is MNHEY and CDR2 is SMNVEV (reference sequence). V lost 2 bases, J lost 1 base, and 11 bases lay in between. This CDR3 spans 15 amino acids.

The rearrangement joins TRBV5-4 to TRBJ1-1; 7 positions agree with TRBD1. After removal of 3 bases from V and 1 base from J, the junction contained 6 bases not matched to a gene. The CDR3 runs to 15 residues. Germline V gives CDR1 SGHNT, CDR2 YYREEE (reference sequence). The CDR3 region has the DNA TGTGCCAGCAGCTCGGGGGGGACAGCGAACACTGAAGCTTTCTTT. This sequence encodes CASSSGGTANTEAFF. Using reference TRBV5-4 and TRBJ1-1 for the parts outside the CDR3, the full variable domain is ETGVTQSPTHLIKTRGQQVTLRCSSQSGHNTVSWYQQALGQGPQFIFQYYREEENGRGNFPPRFSGLQFPNYSSELNVNALELDDSALYLCASSSGGTANTEAFFGQGTRLTVV.

The chain links TRBV4-2 to TRBJ1-5; possibly TRBD1 for D (6 bases). The germline V gene encodes CDR1 LGHNA and CDR2 YNFKEQ. Between the trimmed V and J ends, which lost 0 bases and 4 bases, there was a span of 19 bases. CDR3 length: 18 amino acids. CDR3 amino acids: CASSQEGGRGRENQPQHF. The CDR3 nucleotides read TGTGCCAGCAGCCAAGAAGGGGGAAGGGGAAGGGAAAATCAGCCCCAGCATTTT.

This chain uses TRBV27 with TRBJ2-3, with 9 bases lining up with TRBD2. J was trimmed by 0 bases and V by 2 bases; bases with no gene match: 9. Germline CDR1 is MNHEY and CDR2 is SMNVEV (reference sequence). CDR3 length equals 18 residues. The CDR3 nucleotides are TGTGCCAGCAGTTTACAGGTCGCGGGGGGGACTAGCACAGATACGCAGTATTTT. Amino acids: CASSLQVAGGTSTDTQYF.

The chain is built from TRBV27 and TRBJ1-1, with D tentatively TRBD1 (5 bases). CDR1 is MNHEY, CDR2 SMNVEV, per germline (reference sequence). The CDR3 has 14 amino acids. V lost 4 bases, J lost 0 bases, and 9 bases lay in between. CDR3 in DNA: TGTGCCAGCAGTTCCTGGACATTGAACACTGAAGCTTTCTTT. This translates into CASSSWTLNTEAFF.

On this clone itself: Germline is not matched at one junction end, which may reflect a read error. This rearrangement joins TRBV4-2 to TRBJ1-1, with TRBD1 matching 9 bases. The CDR3 covers 15 residues. Germline V lookup: CDR1 LGHNA, CDR2 YNFKEQ. CDR3 DNA sequence: TGTGCCAGCAGCCAACGAACAGGGGGCCCAACTGGAGCTTTCTTT. It translates to CASSQRTGGPTGAFF.

This chain joins TRBV7-2 and TRBJ2-3, with 11 nucleotides matching TRBD2. Germline V gene sequence: CDR1 SGHTA, CDR2 FQGNSA. The CDR3 loop spans 16 amino acids. V gave up 3 bases and J gave up 2 bases; unmatched junction bases: 4. The DNA for the CDR3 is TGTGCCAGCAGCTTGGTAGCGGGAGGGAACACAGATACGCAGTATTTT. The encoded protein is CASSLVAGGNTDTQYF.